This T cell receptor (beta chain) was captured by sequencing in a study of identical twins. Every sampled donor was Caucasian and healthy. One entry per CDR3 protein, called by TCRdb with MiXCR from the 5' RACE reads. Among about 660,000 distinct CDR3 sequences listed, 8% to 9% were seen once. This clonotype was counted at least ten times. Its cognate antigen is unknown. Study observations and caveats: Conclusions were based on cross-sectional statistical analysis, without following the same donors. Zero-insertion findings could be partly confounded by invariant cells (MAIT and iNKT cells).

These data were also filed under a second study, of yellow fever vaccine responses in identical twins.

The sequenced sample was PBMCs. The sequence derives from a woman aged 18-29 years in good health.

The CDR3 bases are TGTGCCAGCAGCAGCCTCCGGGGTCCCGCGGAGGCACGCTACGAGCAGTACTTC. It yields the protein CASSSLRGPAEARYEQYF. This chain links TRBV28 with TRBJ2-7, with a tentative D call TRBD2 (5 bases). The CDR3 loop spans 18 amino acids. CDR1 and CDR2 from the germline V gene are MDHEN and SYDVKM. V was shortened by 6 bases and J by 3 bases, with 27 bases between the two germline ends.